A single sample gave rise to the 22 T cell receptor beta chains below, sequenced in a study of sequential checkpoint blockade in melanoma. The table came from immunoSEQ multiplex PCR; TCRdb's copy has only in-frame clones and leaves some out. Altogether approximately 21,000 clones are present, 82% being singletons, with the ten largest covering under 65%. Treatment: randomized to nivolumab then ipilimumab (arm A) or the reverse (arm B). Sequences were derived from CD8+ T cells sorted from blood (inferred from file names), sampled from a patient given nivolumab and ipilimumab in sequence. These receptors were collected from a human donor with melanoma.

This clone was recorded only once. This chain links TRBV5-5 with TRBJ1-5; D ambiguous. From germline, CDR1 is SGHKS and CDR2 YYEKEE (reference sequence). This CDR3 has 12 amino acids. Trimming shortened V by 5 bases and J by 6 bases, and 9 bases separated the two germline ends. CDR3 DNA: TGTGCCAGCAGTCAAACGGTTCAGCCCCAGCATTTT. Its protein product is CASSQTVQPQHF.

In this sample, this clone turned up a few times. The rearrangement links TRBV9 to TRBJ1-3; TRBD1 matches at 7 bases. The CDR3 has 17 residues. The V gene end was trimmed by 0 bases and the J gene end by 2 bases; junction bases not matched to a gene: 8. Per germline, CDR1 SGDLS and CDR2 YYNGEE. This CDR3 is CASSVEGGPGTGNTIYF. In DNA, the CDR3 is TGTGCCAGCAGCGTAGAAGGGGGCCCAGGGACTGGAAACACCATATATTTT.

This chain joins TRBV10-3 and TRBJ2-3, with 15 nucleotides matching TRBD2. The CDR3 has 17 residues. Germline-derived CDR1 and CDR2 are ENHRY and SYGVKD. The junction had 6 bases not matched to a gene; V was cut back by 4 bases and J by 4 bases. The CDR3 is CAISGTSGGDVADTQYF. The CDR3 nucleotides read TGTGCCATCAGTGGGACTAGCGGGGGGGATGTGGCAGATACGCAGTATTTT.

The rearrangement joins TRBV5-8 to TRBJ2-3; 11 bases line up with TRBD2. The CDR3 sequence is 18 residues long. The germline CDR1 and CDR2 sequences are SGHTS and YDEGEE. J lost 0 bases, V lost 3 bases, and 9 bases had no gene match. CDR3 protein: CASSSVLAGETSTDTQYF. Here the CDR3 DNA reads TGTGCCAGCAGCTCCGTACTAGCGGGGGAAACTAGCACAGATACGCAGTATTTT.

The CDR3 DNA follows: TGTGCCAGCAGCTCCAGGACTGGCCTATACGAGCAGTACTTC. It codes for CASSSRTGLYEQYF. The chain combines TRBV9 with TRBJ2-7, with D possibly being TRBD2 (5 bases). The length of the CDR3 is 14 residues. Deletions cut 4 bases from V and 4 bases from J, with 15 bases between. The germline V gene encodes CDR1 SGDLS and CDR2 YYNGEE.

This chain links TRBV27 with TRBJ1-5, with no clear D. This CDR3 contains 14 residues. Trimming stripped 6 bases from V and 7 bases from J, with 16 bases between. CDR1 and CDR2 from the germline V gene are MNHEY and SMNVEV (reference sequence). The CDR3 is CASRLSGSVQPQHF. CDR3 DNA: TGTGCCAGCAGGCTATCCGGTTCCGTCCAGCCCCAGCATTTT.

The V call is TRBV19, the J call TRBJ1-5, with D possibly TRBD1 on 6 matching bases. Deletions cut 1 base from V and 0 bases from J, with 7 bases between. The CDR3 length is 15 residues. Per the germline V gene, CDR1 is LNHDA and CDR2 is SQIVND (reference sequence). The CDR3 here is CASSIVGGSNQPQHF. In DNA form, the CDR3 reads TGTGCCAGTAGTATAGTAGGGGGTAGCAATCAGCCCCAGCATTTT.

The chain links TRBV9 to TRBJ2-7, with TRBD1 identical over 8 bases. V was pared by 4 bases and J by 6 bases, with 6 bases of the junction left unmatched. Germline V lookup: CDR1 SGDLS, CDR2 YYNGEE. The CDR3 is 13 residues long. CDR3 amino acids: CASSLGTGLEQYF. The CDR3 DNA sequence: TGTGCCAGCAGCTTGGGGACAGGTCTCGAGCAGTACTTC. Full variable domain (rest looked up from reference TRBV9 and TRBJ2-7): DSGVTQTPKHLITATGQRVTLRCSPRSGDLSVYWYQQSLDQGLQFLIQYYNGEERAKGNILERFSAQQFPDLHSELNLSSLELGDSALYFCASSLGTGLEQYFGPGTRLTVT.

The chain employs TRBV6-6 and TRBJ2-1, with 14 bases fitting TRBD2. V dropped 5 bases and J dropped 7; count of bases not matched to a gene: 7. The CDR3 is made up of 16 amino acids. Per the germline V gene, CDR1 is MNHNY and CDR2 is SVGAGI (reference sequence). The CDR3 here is CASSKVRLAGGNEQFF. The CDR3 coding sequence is TGTGCCAGCAGTAAGGTCAGACTAGCGGGGGGGAATGAGCAGTTCTTC.

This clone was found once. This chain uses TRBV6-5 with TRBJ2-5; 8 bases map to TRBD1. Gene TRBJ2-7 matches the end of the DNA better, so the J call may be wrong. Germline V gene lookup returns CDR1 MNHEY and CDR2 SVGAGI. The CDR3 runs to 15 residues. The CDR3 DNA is TGTGCCAGCAGTCCCGGACAGGGTCAGAGCTACGAGCAGTACTTC. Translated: CASSPGQGQSYEQYF.

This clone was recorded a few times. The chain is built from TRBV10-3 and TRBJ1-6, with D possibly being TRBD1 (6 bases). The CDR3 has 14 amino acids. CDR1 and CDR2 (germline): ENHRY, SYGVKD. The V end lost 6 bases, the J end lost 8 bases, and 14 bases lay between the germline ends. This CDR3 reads CAIRLGQLDSPLHF. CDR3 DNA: TGTGCCATCAGGTTGGGACAATTGGATTCACCCCTCCACTTT.

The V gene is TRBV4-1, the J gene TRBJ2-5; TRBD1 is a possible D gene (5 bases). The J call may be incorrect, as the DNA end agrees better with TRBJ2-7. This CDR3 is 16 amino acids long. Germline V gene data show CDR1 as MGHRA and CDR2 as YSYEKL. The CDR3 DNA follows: TGCGCCAGCAGCCAAGATCGGACAAGGAGCTCCTACGAGCAGTACTTC. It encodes CASSQDRTRSSYEQYF.

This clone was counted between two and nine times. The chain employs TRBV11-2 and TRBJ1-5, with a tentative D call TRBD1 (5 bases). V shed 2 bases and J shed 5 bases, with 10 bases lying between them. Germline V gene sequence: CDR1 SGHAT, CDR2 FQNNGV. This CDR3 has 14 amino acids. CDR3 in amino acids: CASSLWRGDQPQHF. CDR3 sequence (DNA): TGTGCCAGCAGCTTATGGCGGGGGGATCAGCCCCAGCATTTT.

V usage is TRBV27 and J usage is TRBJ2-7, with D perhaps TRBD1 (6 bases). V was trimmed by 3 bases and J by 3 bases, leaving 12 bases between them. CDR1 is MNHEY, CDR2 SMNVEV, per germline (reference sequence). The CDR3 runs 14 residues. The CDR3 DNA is TGTGCCAGCAGTTTTCAGGGGCCAAGCTACGAGCAGTACTTC. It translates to CASSFQGPSYEQYF.

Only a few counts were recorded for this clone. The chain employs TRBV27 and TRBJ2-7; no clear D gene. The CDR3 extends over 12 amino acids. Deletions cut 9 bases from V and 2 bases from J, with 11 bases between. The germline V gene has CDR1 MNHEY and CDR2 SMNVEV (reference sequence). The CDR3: CASWSLPYEQYF. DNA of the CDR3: TGTGCCAGTTGGTCACTTCCCTACGAGCAGTACTTC.

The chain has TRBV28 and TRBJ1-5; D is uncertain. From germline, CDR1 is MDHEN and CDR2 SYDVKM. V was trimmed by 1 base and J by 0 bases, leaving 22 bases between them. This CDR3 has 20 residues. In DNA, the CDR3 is TGTGCCAGCAGTTTATCAGAACGAAGAGGTGTCAGAGATAGCAATCAGCCCCAGCATTTT. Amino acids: CASSLSERRGVRDSNQPQHF.

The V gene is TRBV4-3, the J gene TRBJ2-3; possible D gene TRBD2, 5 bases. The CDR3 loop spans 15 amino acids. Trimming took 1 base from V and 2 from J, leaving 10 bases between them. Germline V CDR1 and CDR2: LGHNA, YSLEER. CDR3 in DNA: TGCGCCAGCAGCCAAGGATCGGGATTCACAGATACGCAGTATTTT. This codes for CASSQGSGFTDTQYF.

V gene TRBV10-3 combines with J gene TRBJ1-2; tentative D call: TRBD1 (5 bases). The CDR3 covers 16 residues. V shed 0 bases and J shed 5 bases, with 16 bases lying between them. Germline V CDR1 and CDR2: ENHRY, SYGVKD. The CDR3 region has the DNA TGTGCCATCAGTGAGTCGAAGGACATATCCTGGTATGGCTACACCTTC. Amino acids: CAISESKDISWYGYTF.

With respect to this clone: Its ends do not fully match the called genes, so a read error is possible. The CDR3 bases are TGTGCCAGCAGTGACGGCACGGGACAGGGAAGTTACTATGGCTACACCTTC. Encoded protein: CASSDGTGQGSYYGYTF. The rearrangement joins TRBV10-3 to TRBJ1-2; 9 bases fit TRBD1. Germline V gene lookup returns CDR1 ENHRY and CDR2 SYGVKD. This CDR3 contains 17 residues.

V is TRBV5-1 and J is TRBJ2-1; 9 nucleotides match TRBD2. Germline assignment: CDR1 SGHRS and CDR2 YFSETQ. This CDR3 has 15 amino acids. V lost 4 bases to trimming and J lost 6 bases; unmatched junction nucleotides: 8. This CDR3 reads CASSPRGGGANEQFF. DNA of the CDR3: TGCGCCAGCAGCCCACGGGGCGGGGGGGCCAATGAGCAGTTCTTC.

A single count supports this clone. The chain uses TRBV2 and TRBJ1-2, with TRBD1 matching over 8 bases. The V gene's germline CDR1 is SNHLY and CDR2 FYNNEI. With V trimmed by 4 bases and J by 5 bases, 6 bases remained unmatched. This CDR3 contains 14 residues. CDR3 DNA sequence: TGTGCCAGCAGTGCAGGGGGCGTTAGGTATGGCTACACCTTC. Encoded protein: CASSAGGVRYGYTF.

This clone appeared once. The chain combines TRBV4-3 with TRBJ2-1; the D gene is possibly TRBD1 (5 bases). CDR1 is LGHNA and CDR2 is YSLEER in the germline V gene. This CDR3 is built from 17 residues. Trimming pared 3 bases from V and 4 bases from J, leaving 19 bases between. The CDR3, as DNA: TGCGCCAGCAGCCAGGATCATGTGGTCAGGGCGTACAATGAGCAGTTCTTC. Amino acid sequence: CASSQDHVVRAYNEQFF.